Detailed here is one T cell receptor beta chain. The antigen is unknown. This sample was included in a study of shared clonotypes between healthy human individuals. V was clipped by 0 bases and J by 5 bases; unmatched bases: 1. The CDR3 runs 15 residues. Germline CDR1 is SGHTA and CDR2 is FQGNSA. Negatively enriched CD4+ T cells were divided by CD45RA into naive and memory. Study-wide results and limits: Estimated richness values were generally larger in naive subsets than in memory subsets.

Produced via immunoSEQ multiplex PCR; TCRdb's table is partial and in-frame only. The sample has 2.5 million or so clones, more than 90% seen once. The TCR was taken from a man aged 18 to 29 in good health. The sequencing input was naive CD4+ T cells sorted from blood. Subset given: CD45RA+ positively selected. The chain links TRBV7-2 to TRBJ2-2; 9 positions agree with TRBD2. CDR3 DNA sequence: TGTGCCAGCAGCTTAGCTAGCGGGAGTACCGGGGAGCTGTTTTTT. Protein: CASSLASGSTGELFF.